This paragraph reports one TCR beta chain. These data come from a study of blood T cell repertoires in COVID-19. The CDR3 covers 13 residues. The germline CDR1 and CDR2 sequences are SNHLY and FYNNEI. Trimming removed 4 bases from V and 1 base from J, with 7 bases in between. Authors' processing steps: Estimated nucleated cell counts came from reference gene primer amplification. Profiled with immunoSEQ multiplex PCR; TCRdb holds only in-frame clones, not every one. V and J calls and clone size are as listed in that table; D and trimming were resolved from the DNA. The sample yields 200,000 to 300,000 clones, around 84% seen once.

The sample comprised peripheral blood. The chain joins TRBV2 to TRBJ2-5, with D possibly being TRBD1 (6 bases). This receptor was identified in a man aged 60 to 75 with acute or convalescent COVID-19. The CDR3 DNA sequence: TGTGCCAGCAGTGGGACAGTCCAAGAGACCCAGTACTTC. Translation: CASSGTVQETQYF.